Sequencing of this TCR beta chain was carried out in a study of cytomegalovirus exposure and HLA in healthy donors. Study outcomes and limitations: With later analysis, a missense DCLRE1C variant became linked to TCR beta V- and J-gene trimming. In an earlier analysis, most TCR beta V segments were productive about 87% or about 30% of the time. TCR beta chains associated with HLA were, in a later analysis, more clonally expanded than equally common others.

As to this clone: Its cognate antigen is unknown. It is unclear where the CDR3 begins or ends on the DNA, so no DNA is shown, and the CDR3 is as TCRdb lists it.

Counting both end residues, the CDR3 totals 20 amino acids. CDR1 MDHEN and CDR2 SYDVKM come from the germline V gene. The PCR was carried out with 60 Vbeta primers and 13 Jbeta primers. Clones were read by immunoSEQ multiplex PCR, and TCRdb kept only the in-frame ones, dropping some. Of 150,000 or so clones listed, more than 60% are singletons. Though probably carrying unrecorded immune exposures, donors were nominally healthy at sampling. The chain couples TRBV28 to TRBJ2-6; no DNA check was done on the table's D call, TRBD1. This clonotype originated in a man aged 40-49 years in good health and CMV-seronegative. The specimen sequenced was PBMCs. The CDR3 protein is CASSFGPGGLLLSGANVLTF.